This T cell receptor (beta chain) was sequenced for a study of monozygotic twins with inflammatory bowel disease. Blood was collected, roughly 2.5 ml per donor. Germline V gene lookup returns CDR1 DFQATT and CDR2 SNEGSKA (reference sequence). The CDR3 is 14 amino acids. There were around 3.5 ug of total RNA used for each TCR library. UMIs that had a 6-nucleotide sample barcode were put in using template switching. One entry per CDR3 protein, without DNA, is what TCRdb gives after re-calling the 5' RACE reads. In all, the sample yields over 200,000 distinct CDR3 sequences. The source material was blood. The receptor was derived from a human donor with ulcerative colitis or Crohn's disease, or a healthy co-twin of an affected twin (not recorded which). This chain links TRBV20-1 with TRBJ2-3; TCRdb proposes TRBD1, but this gene call is untestable without DNA. CDR3: CSARDPAGADTQYF.